The 11 T cell receptor beta chains reported below all come from one sample, sequenced in a study of shared clonotypes between healthy human individuals. Measured with immunoSEQ multiplex PCR; TCRdb has only the in-frame clones, and not every one. This sample carries approximately 1,500,000 clones, 95% to 99% of them seen once, and the ten largest clones take less than 0.55%. Sequencing input: naive CD4+ T cells sorted from blood. Subset of the sample: CD45RA+ positively selected. These receptors originate from a man younger than 45 in good health.

The chain's CDR3 is CASSFGQTSYEQYF. As DNA, the CDR3 is TGTGCCAGCAGCTTCGGACAGACCTCCTACGAGCAGTACTTC. The chain couples TRBV7-8 to TRBJ2-7; tentatively, D is TRBD1 (6 bases). V lost 3 bases to trimming and J lost 0 bases, with 9 bases between them. The CDR3 contains 14 residues. In germline, CDR1 is SGHVS, CDR2 FQNEAQ.

The CDR3 DNA sequence: TGTGCCAGCAGCGTAGGAGCGGGAGGGATCTACGAGCAGTACTTC. It codes for CASSVGAGGIYEQYF. The chain combines TRBV9 with TRBJ2-7, with TRBD2 matching over 10 bases. The V segment lost 0 bases and the J segment 3 bases; nucleotides outside the gene matches: 3. The CDR3 runs 15 residues. The V gene's germline CDR1 is SGDLS and CDR2 YYNGEE.

V gene TRBV7-6 combines with J gene TRBJ2-5, with 14 bases identical to TRBD2. J was trimmed by 2 bases and V by 5 bases; bases with no gene match: 7. Germline CDR1 and CDR2: SGHVS and FNYEAQ. The CDR3 has 17 residues. Written as DNA, the CDR3 is TGTGCCAGCAGCCGGACTAGCGGGAGGCCGTGGCAAGAGACCCAGTACTTC. Encoded protein: CASSRTSGRPWQETQYF.

The chain links TRBV7-2 to TRBJ2-1; 7 nucleotides match TRBD1. V was clipped by 3 bases and J by 14 bases; unmatched bases: 13. The CDR3 spans 14 residues. Germline V gene lookup returns CDR1 SGHTA and CDR2 FQGNSA. The CDR3 sequence is CASSFGDRDSKKFF. As DNA, the CDR3 is TGTGCCAGCAGCTTTGGGGACCGGGACAGCAAAAAGTTCTTC.

The chain combines TRBV29-1 with TRBJ2-7, with TRBD1 matching over 7 bases. This CDR3 comprises 14 residues. Trimming at V came to 5 bases and at J to 2 bases, leaving 9 bases not matched to a gene. Germline V CDR1 and CDR2: SQVTM, ANQGSEA. The CDR3 DNA follows: TGCAGCGTTAAGAAACAGGGGCTACCCTACGAGCAGTACTTC. As protein: CSVKKQGLPYEQYF.

The chain combines TRBV25-1 with TRBJ2-7, with TRBD1 as a possible D gene (5 bases). Germline V gene data show CDR1 as MGHDK and CDR2 as SYGVNS. Trimming shortened V by 8 bases and J by 4 bases, and 15 bases separated the two germline ends. This CDR3 is built from 13 residues. CDR3 nucleotides: TGTGCCAGCGGTAGGGGCGGAGCTTACGAGCAGTACTTC. Amino acids: CASGRGGAYEQYF.

The J gene is TRBJ2-2, the V gene TRBV5-1, with TRBD2 identical over 14 bases. Germline CDR1 is SGHRS and CDR2 is YFSETQ. V lost 6 bases and J lost 5; bases outside the gene matches: 3. The CDR3 length is 15 residues. CDR3 amino acids: CASTGLAGGTGELFF. The CDR3, as DNA: TGCGCCAGCACCGGACTAGCGGGAGGTACCGGGGAGCTGTTTTTT.

The chain carries TRBV5-1 and TRBJ2-1; 7 bases fit TRBD2. This CDR3 is built from 14 residues. Germline V gene sequence: CDR1 SGHRS, CDR2 YFSETQ. Trimming took 2 bases from V and 9 from J; bases not matched to a gene: 8. The CDR3 DNA sequence: TGCGCCAGCAGCTTAGACCCTGCGGGAGCTGAGCAGTTCTTC. It is translated as CASSLDPAGAEQFF.

The chain employs TRBV6-1 and TRBJ1-1; D not certain. From germline, CDR1 is MNHNS and CDR2 SASEGT. The CDR3 has 15 amino acids. V lost 4 bases and J lost 4, with 16 bases in between. CDR3 region: CASSVRRAGSTEAFF. CDR3 coding DNA: TGTGCCAGCAGTGTAAGACGGGCGGGGAGCACTGAAGCTTTCTTT.

V gene TRBV5-1 combines with J gene TRBJ2-2, with a possible D match to TRBD2 (5 bases). Germline V gene data show CDR1 as SGHRS and CDR2 as YFSETQ. V lost 1 base to trimming and J lost 4 bases, with 11 bases between them. CDR3 size: 15 residues. The CDR3 here is CASSLRGLGTGELFF. As DNA, the CDR3 is TGCGCCAGCAGCTTGAGAGGGCTCGGCACCGGGGAGCTGTTTTTT.

V and J are TRBV5-1 and TRBJ1-1; D remains unclear. The CDR3 extends over 15 amino acids. Trimming removed 4 bases from V and 0 bases from J, with 13 bases in between. CDR1 and CDR2 from the germline V gene are SGHRS and YFSETQ. Here the CDR3 reads CASSPVAGLNTEAFF. CDR3 in DNA: TGCGCCAGCAGCCCCGTTGCAGGCTTGAACACTGAAGCTTTCTTT.